The clone carrying this TCR beta chain was observed a handful of times. Its specificity is not known. These data are taken from a study of vaccination and CD4 T cells after COVID-19. Study context: The interval from dose two to post-vaccine sampling had a median of about 72 days, and it ranged from 14 to 241. Control cultures were supplied with a CEFX pool, an HIV-1 Nef pool, or no peptide at all.

The study sequenced cultured CD4+ T cell DNA using the Oncomine TCR Beta short-read assay. TCRdb processed the PCR reads anew with MiXCR; each CDR3 protein has one entry. The sample yields roughly 20,000 distinct CDR3 sequences, about 39% seen once. The CDR3 covers 15 residues. With 1 base removed from V and 2 bases from J, the gap between germline ends came to 9 bases. CDR1 and CDR2 from the germline V gene are SGHTA and FQGNSA. Treatment here: roughly nine-day PBMC culture with coronavirus spike peptide pools or control peptides (ViraFEST assay). TCRs were sequenced by ViraFEST after antigen-specific T cells had been expanded with peptide pools. Following a culture period (about nine days), negative selection was used to isolate CD4+ T cells.

J is TRBJ2-1 and V is TRBV7-2, with a weak D call TRBD1 (5 bases). The source material was CD4+ T cells from blood, cultured in vitro, sampled before SARS-CoV-2 vaccination. The receptor was isolated from a human donor who had recovered from COVID-19. For the CDR3, the DNA is TGTGCCAGCAGCTTAGGAACAGGACCCTACAATGAGCAGTTCTTC. This sequence encodes CASSLGTGPYNEQFF.